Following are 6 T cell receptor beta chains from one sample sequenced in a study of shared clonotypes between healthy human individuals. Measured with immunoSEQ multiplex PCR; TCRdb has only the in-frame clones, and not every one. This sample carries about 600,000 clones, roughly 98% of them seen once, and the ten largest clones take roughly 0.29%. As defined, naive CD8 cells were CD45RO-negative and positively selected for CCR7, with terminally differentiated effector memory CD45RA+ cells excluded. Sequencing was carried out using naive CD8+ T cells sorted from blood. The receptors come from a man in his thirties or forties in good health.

CDR3 protein: CASSLGPGVTGELFF. The CDR3 DNA is TGTGCCAGCAGCTTAGGCCCAGGGGTTACCGGGGAGCTGTTTTTT. J is TRBJ2-2 and V is TRBV13; perhaps TRBD1 as D (6 bases). From germline, CDR1 is PRHDT and CDR2 FYEKMQ (reference sequence). The V gene lost 0 bases and the J gene lost 5 bases, with 10 bases spanning the gap. CDR3 size: 15 residues. Complete variable domain (other parts from reference TRBV13 and TRBJ2-2): AAGVIQSPRHLIKEKRETATLKCYPIPRHDTVYWYQQGPGQDPQFLISFYEKMQSDKGSIPDRFSAQQFSDYHSELNMSSLELGDSALYFCASSLGPGVTGELFFGEGSRLTVL.

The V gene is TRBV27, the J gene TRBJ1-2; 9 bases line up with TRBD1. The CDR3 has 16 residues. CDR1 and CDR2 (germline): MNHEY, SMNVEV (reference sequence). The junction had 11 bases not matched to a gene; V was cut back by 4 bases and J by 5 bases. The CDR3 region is CASSSTTGGIEYGYTF. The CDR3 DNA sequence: TGTGCCAGCAGTTCAACGACAGGGGGAATTGAATATGGCTACACCTTC.

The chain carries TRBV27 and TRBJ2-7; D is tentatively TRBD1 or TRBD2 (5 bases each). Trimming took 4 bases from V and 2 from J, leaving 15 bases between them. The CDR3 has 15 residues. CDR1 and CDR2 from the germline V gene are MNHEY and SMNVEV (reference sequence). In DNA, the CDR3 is TGTGCCAGCAGTTCCCAACAGGACTTCGCCTACGAGCAGTACTTC. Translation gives CASSSQQDFAYEQYF.

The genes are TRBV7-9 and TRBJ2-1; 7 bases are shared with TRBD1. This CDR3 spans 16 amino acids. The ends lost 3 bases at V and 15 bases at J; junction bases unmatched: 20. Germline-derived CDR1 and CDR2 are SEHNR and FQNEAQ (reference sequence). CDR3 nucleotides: TGTGCCAGCAGCTTGTCCGGGACAGCCCACCAACTGGATCCGTTCTTC. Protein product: CASSLSGTAHQLDPFF.

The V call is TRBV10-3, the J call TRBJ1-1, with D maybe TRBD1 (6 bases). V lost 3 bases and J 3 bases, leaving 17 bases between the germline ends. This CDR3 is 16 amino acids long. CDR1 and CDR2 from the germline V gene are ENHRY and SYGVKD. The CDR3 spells CAISEAGTSRYTEAFF. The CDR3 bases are TGTGCCATCAGTGAAGCCGGGACATCGAGATACACTGAAGCTTTCTTT.

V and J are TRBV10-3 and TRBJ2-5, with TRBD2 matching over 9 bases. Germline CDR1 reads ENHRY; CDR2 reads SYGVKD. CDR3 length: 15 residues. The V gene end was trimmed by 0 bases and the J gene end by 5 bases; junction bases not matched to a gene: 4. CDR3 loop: CAISESSGSGETQYF. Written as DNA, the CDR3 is TGTGCCATCAGTGAGTCTAGCGGGAGCGGGGAGACCCAGTACTTC.